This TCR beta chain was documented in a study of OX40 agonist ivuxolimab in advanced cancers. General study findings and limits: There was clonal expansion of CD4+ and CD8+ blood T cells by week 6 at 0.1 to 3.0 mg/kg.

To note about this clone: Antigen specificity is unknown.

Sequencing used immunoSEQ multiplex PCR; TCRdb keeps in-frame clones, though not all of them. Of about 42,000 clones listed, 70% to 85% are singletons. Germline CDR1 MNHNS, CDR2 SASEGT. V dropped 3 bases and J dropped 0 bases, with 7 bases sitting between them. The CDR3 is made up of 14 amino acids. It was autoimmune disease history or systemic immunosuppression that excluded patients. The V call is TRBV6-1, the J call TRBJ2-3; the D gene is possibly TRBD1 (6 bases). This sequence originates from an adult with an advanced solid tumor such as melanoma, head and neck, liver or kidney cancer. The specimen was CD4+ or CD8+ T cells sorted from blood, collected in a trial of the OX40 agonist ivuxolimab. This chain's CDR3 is CASSDRGSTDTQYF. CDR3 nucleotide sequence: TGTGCCAGCAGTGACAGGGGTAGCACAGATACGCAGTATTTT.